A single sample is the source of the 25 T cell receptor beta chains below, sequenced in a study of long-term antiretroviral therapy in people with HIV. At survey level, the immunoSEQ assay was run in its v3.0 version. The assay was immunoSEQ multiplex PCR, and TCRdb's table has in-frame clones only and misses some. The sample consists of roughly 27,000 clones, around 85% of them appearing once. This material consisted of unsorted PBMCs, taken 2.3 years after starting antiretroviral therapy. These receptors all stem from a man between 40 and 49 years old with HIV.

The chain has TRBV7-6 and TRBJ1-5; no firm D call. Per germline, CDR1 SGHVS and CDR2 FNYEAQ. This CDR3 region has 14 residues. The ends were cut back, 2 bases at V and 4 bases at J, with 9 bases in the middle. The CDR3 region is CASSLPGANQPQHF. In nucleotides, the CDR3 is TGTGCCAGCAGCTTACCGGGAGCAAATCAGCCCCAGCATTTT.

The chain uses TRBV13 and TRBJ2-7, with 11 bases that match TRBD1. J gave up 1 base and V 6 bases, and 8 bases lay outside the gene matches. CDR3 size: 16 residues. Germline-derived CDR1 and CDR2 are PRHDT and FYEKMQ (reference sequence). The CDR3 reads CASSLGGQGVSYEQYF. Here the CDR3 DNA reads TGTGCCAGCAGTCTAGGGGGACAGGGGGTATCCTACGAGCAGTACTTC.

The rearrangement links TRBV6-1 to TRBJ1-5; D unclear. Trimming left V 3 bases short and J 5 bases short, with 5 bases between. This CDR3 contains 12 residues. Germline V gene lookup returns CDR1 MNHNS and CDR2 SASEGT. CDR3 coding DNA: TGTGCCAGCAGTGATCCCGATCAGCCCCAGCATTTT. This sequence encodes CASSDPDQPQHF.

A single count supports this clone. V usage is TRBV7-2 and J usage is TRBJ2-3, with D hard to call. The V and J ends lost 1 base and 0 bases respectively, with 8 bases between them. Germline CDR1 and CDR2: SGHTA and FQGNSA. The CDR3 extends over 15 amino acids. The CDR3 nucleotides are TGTGCCAGCAGCTTAGTAGAATCGAGCACAGATACGCAGTATTTT. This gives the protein CASSLVESSTDTQYF.

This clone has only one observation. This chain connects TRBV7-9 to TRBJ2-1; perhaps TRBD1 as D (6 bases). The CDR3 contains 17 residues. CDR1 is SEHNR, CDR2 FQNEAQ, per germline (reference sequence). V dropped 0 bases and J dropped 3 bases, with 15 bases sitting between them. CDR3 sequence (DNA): TGTGCCAGCAGCTTAGCTCTGGGGCAGGGACACTACAATGAGCAGTTCTTC. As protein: CASSLALGQGHYNEQFF.

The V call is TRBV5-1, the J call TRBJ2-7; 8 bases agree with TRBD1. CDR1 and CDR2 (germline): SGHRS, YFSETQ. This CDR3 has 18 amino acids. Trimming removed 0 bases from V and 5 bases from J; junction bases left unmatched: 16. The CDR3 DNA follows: TGCGCCAGCAGCTTGGTGCCCGGAGGACAGGGATTGACCGACGAGCAGTACTTC. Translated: CASSLVPGGQGLTDEQYF.

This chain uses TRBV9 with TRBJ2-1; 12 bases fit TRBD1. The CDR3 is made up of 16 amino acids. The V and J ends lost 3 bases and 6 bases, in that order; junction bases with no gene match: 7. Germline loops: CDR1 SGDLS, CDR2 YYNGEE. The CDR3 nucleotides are TGTGCCAGCAGCGAGTGGGGACAGGGGGCCGGCAATGAGCAGTTCTTC. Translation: CASSEWGQGAGNEQFF.

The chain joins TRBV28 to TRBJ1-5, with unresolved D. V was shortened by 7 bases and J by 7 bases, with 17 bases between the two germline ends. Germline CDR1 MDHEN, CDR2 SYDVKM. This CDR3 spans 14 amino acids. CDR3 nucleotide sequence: TGTGCCAGCATTCTTCGGGGAATCGAACAGCCCCAGCATTTT. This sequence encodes CASILRGIEQPQHF.

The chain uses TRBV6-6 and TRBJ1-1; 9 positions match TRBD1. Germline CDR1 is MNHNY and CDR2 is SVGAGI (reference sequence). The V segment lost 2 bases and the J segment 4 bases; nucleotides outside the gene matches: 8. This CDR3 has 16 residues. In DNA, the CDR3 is TGTGCCAGCAGTTACGTACCGGGGACAGGGCTCACTGAAGCTTTCTTT. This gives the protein CASSYVPGTGLTEAFF.

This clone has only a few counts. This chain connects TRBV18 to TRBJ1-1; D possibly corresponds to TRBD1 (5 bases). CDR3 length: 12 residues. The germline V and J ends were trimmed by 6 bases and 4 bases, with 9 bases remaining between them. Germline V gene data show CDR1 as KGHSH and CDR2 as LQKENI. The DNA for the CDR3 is TGTGCCAGCTCCCCAGACAGCACTGAAGCTTTCTTT. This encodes CASSPDSTEAFF.

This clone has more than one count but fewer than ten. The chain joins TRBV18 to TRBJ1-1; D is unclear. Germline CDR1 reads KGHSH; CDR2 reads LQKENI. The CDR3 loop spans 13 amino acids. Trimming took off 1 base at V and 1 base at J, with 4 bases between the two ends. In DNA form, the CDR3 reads TGTGCCAGCTCACCACAACCGAACACTGAAGCTTTCTTT. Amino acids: CASSPQPNTEAFF.

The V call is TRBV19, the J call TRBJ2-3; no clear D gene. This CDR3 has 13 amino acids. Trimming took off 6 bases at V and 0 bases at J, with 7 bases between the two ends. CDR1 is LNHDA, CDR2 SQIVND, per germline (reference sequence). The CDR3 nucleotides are TGTGCCAGTAGCCCCGGCAGCACAGATACGCAGTATTTT. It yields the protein CASSPGSTDTQYF.

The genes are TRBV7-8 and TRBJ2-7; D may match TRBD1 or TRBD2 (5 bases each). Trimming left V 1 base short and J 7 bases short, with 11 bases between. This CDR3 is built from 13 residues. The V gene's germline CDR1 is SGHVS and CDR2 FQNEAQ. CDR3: CASSLVGVGEQYF. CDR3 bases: TGTGCCAGCAGCTTAGTGGGGGTCGGGGAGCAGTACTTC.

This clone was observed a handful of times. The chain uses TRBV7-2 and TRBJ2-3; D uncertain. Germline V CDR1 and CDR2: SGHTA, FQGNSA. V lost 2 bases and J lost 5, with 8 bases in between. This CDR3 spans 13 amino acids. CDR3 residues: CASSLQPRDTQYF. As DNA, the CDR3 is TGTGCCAGCAGCTTACAGCCTCGAGATACGCAGTATTTT.

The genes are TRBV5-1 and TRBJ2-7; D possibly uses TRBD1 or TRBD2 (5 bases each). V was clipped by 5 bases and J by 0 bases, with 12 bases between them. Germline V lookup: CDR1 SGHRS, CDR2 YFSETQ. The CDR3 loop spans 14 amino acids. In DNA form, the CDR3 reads TGCGCCAGCAGTTGGGGGATGAGCTCCTACGAGCAGTACTTC. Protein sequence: CASSWGMSSYEQYF.

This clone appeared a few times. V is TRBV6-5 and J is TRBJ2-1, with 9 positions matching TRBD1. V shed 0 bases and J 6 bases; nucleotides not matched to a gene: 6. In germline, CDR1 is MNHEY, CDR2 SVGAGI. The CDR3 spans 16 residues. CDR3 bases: TGTGCCAGCAGTTACTCTTTGGGACAGGGTTTCAATGAGCAGTTCTTC. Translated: CASSYSLGQGFNEQFF.

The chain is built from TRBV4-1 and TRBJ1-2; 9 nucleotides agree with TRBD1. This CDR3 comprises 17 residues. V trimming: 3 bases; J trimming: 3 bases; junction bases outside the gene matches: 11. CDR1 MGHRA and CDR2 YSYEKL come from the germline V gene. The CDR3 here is CASSQEYRGRGYYGYTF. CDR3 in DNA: TGCGCCAGCAGCCAGGAATACAGGGGGCGAGGTTACTATGGCTACACCTTC.

The CDR3 is CASSPQGGYGTGELFF. The CDR3 DNA follows: TGTGCCAGTAGTCCCCAAGGGGGCTATGGGACCGGGGAGCTGTTTTTT. The chain joins TRBV19 to TRBJ2-2, with TRBD1 identical over 7 bases. V was clipped by 5 bases and J by 5 bases; unmatched bases: 11. The CDR3 has 16 residues. Germline loops: CDR1 LNHDA, CDR2 SQIVND (reference sequence).

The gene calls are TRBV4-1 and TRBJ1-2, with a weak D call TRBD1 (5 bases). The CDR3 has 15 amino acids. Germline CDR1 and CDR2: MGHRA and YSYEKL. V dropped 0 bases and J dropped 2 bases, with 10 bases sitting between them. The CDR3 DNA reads TGCGCCAGCAGCCAAGATCGATACAGGAACTATGGCTACACCTTC. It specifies CASSQDRYRNYGYTF.

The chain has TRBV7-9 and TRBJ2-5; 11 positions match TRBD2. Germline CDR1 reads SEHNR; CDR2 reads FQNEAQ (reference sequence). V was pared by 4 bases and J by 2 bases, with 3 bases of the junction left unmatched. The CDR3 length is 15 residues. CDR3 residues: CASSWGLAEQETQYF. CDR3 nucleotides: TGTGCCAGCAGCTGGGGACTAGCGGAGCAAGAGACCCAGTACTTC. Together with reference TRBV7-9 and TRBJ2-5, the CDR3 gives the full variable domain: DTGVSQNPRHKITKRGQNVTFRCDPISEHNRLYWYRQTLGQGPEFLTYFQNEAQLEKSRLLSDRFSAERPKGSFSTLEIQRTEQGDSAMYLCASSWGLAEQETQYFGPGTRLLVL.

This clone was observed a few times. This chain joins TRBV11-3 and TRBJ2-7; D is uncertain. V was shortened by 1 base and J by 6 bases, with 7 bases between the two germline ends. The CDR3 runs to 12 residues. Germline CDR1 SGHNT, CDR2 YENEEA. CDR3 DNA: TGTGCCAGCAGCTTAGTAGAGGCCGAGCAGTACTTC. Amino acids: CASSLVEAEQYF.

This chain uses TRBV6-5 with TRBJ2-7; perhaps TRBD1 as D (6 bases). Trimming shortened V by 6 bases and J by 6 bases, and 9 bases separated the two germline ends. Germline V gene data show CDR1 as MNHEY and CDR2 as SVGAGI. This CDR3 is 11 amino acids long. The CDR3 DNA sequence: TGTGCCAGCAGCACAGGGAGCGAGCAGTACTTC. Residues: CASSTGSEQYF.

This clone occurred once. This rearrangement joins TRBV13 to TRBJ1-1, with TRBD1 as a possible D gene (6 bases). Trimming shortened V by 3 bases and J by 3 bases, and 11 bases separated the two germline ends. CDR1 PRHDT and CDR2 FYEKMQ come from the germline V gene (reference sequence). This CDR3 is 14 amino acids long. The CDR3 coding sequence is TGTGCCAGCAGCTTCCCGACAGGTCACACTGAAGCTTTCTTT. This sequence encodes CASSFPTGHTEAFF.

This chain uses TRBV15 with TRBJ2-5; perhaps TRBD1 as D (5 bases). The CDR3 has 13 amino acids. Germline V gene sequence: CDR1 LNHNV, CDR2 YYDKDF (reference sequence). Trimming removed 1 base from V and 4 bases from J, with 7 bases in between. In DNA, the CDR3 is TGTGCCACCAGCAGAGCTAGGGGAGAGACCCAGTACTTC. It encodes CATSRARGETQYF.

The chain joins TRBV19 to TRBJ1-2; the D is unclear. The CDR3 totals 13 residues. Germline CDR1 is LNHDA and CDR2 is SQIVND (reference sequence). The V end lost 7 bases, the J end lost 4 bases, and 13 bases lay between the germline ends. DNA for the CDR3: TGTGCCAGTATGCCCACCCGGTTCTATGGCTACACCTTC. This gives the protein CASMPTRFYGYTF.